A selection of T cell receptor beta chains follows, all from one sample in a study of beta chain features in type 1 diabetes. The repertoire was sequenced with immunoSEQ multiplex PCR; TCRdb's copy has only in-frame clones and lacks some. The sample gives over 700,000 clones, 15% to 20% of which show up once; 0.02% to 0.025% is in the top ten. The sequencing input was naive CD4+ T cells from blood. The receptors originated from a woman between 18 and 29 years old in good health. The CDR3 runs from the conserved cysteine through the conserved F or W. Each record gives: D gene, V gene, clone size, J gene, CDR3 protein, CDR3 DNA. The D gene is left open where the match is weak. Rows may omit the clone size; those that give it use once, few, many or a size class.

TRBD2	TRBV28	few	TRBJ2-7	CASSPRFRTSVVYEQYF	TGTGCCAGCAGTCCCCGCTTCAGGACTAGCGTCGTCTACGAGCAGTACTTC
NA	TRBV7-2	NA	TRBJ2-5	CASRLEGGKGETQYF	TGTGCCAGCAGGCTGGAAGGCGGCAAGGGGGAGACCCAGTACTTC
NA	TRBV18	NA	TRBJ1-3	CASSAGAFSGNTIYF	TGTGCCAGCTCTGCGGGGGCCTTCTCTGGAAACACCATATATTTT
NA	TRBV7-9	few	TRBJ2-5	CASSFMGQETQYF	TGTGCCAGCAGCTTCATGGGCCAAGAGACCCAGTACTTC
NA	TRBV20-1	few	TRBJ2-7	CSARAYEQYF	TGCAGTGCTAGAGCCTACGAGCAGTACTTC
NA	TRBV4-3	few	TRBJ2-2	CASSGKYNGELFF	TGCGCCAGCAGCGGGAAGTATAACGGGGAGCTGTTTTTT
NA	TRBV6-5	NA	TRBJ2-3	CATTVLPDTQYF	TGTGCCACCACGGTCCTCCCAGATACGCAGTATTTT
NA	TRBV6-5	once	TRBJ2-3	CASSYSNAATDTQYF	TGTGCCAGCAGTTACTCGAACGCGGCCACAGATACGCAGTATTTT
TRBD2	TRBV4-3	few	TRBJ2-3	CASSLSGTTDTQYF	TGCGCCAGCAGCCTGAGCGGGACCACAGATACGCAGTATTTT
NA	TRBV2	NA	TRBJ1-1	CASRPGHNTEAFF	TGTGCCAGCAGGCCGGGGCACAACACTGAAGCTTTCTTT
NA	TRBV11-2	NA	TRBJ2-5	CASSPSAEETQYF	TGTGCCAGCAGCCCTAGCGCGGAAGAGACCCAGTACTTC
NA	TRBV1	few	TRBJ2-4	CTSSLSSRMPFGSAKNIQYF	TGCACCAGCAGCCTATCGAGCAGGATGCCCTTTGGCTCTGCCAAAAACATTCAGTACTTC
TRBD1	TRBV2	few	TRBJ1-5	CASSQTGYRQPQHF	TGTGCCAGCAGCCAGACAGGGTATCGTCAGCCCCAGCATTTT
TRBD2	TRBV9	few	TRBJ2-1	CASSVALAGYNEQFF	TGTGCCAGCAGCGTAGCCCTAGCGGGGTACAATGAGCAGTTCTTC
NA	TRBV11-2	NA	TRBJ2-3	CASSGGTYWTDTQYF	TGTGCCAGCAGCGGCGGGACATATTGGACAGATACGCAGTATTTT
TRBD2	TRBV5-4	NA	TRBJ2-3	CASSLGSGSSDTQYF	TGTGCCAGCAGCTTGGGTAGCGGGAGTTCAGATACGCAGTATTTT
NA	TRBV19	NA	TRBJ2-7	CASRTRVSYEQYF	TGTGCCAGTAGGACTAGGGTTTCATACGAGCAGTACTTC
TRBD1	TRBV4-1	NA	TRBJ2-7	CASSQGGQGYNEQYF	TGCGCCAGCAGCCAAGGAGGACAGGGTTACAACGAGCAGTACTTC
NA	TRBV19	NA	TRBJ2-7	CASKRTVLTYEQYF	TGTGCCAGTAAAAGGACAGTTTTAACCTACGAGCAGTACTTC
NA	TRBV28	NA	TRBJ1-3	CASIGDTIYF	TGTGCCAGCATAGGAGACACCATATATTTT
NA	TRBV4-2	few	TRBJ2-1	CASSQDLIASSYNEQFF	TGTGCCAGCAGCCAAGATCTGATCGCGAGCTCCTACAATGAGCAGTTCTTC
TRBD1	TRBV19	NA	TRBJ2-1	CASSPRQGAAEQFF	TGTGCCAGTAGTCCCCGACAGGGGGCGGCTGAGCAGTTCTTC
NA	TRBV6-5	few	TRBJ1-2	CASSYDGNYGYTF	TGTGCCAGCAGTTACGACGGGAACTATGGCTACACCTTC
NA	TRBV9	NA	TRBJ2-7	CASSEQNGGEQYF	TGTGCCAGCAGCGAACAGAACGGGGGCGAGCAGTACTTC
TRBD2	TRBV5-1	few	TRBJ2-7	CASSLTSGNPYEQYF	TGCGCCAGCAGCCTTACTAGCGGGAACCCCTACGAGCAGTACTTC
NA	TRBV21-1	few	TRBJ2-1	CASSKEFRFLGGSSYNEQFF	TGTGCCAGCAGCAAAGAATTCCGTTTTCTTGGGGGGAGCTCCTACAATGAGCAGTTCTTC